This record looks at one TCR beta chain sequence and its context. Antigen: not known. Time point given: after neoadjuvant nivolumab, at surgical resection. Patients had newly diagnosed, untreated stage II-IVA oral cavity squamous cell carcinoma. These oral cavity squamous cell carcinomas were HPV-negative and locally advanced. The data derive from a study of neoadjuvant anti-PD-1 for oral cavity cancer. Study outcomes and limitations: With three patients per group, TCR findings need larger cohorts.

The data were produced by immunoSEQ multiplex PCR, yet TCRdb's version contains in-frame clones alone and is incomplete. The repertoire holds around 70,000 clones, with roughly 84% as singletons. This CDR3 comprises 14 residues. Germline V gene lookup returns CDR1 SGHRS and CDR2 YFSETQ. V lost 0 bases to trimming and J lost 6 bases, with 11 bases between them. The input for sequencing was PBMCs, taken after nivolumab (anti-PD-1) treatment. The rearrangement links TRBV5-1 to TRBJ2-3; either TRBD1 or TRBD2 may fit D (5 bases each). This receptor was taken from a person between 40 and 80 years old with oral cavity squamous cell carcinoma. As DNA, the CDR3 is TGCGCCAGCAGCTTGGGAAGTTGGGGGGATACGCAGTATTTT. Protein sequence: CASSLGSWGDTQYF.